The sequence of this T cell receptor (beta chain) was determined in a study of T-cell reconstitution after alpha-beta-depleted transplantation in children. Unique molecular identifiers were incorporated during preparation of the TCRbeta library. MiXCR, applied by TCRdb to the PCR reads, yields one record per CDR3 protein. Counted here are around 22,000 distinct CDR3 sequences, approximately 10% occurring once; the ten biggest clones make up roughly 25%. This clonotype was recorded many times. Germline V lookup: CDR1 DFQATT, CDR2 SNEGSKA (reference sequence). Trimming at V came to 6 bases and at J to 4 bases, leaving 6 bases not matched to a gene. The CDR3 runs to 13 residues.

The sample here was PBMCs from the stem cell graft donor, taken from the stem cell graft. This chain connects TRBV20-1 to TRBJ2-7; TRBD1 matches at 10 bases. The receptor comes from a human donor who donated a stem cell graft to a child with chronic granulomatous disease. The CDR3 DNA reads as TGCAGTGCCGGGGACAGGGGCATTTACGAGCAGTACTTC. Translated: CSAGDRGIYEQYF.